These 7 T cell receptor beta chains were all obtained from the same sample, sequenced in a study of blood T cell repertoires in COVID-19. The protocol was immunoSEQ multiplex PCR, while the TCRdb copy is restricted to in-frame clones and leaves out a portion. In the table there are 54,000 or so clones, roughly 87% of which are singletons. Sequencing was performed on peripheral blood. All receptors come from a man between 50 and 59 years old with active COVID-19.

This rearrangement joins TRBV4-2 to TRBJ2-1, with no clear D. This CDR3 has 13 residues. CDR1 is LGHNA and CDR2 is YNFKEQ in the germline V gene. Trimming shortened V by 5 bases and J by 4 bases, and 9 bases separated the two germline ends. The CDR3 loop reads CASSAGEYNEQFF. Written as DNA, the CDR3 is TGTGCCAGCAGCGCCGGAGAGTACAATGAGCAGTTCTTC.

This clone was seen a few times. This chain links TRBV4-3 with TRBJ1-2, with D perhaps TRBD1 (6 bases). This CDR3 contains 16 residues. CDR1 and CDR2 (germline): LGHNA, YSLEER. V was clipped by 1 base and J by 8 bases, with 20 bases between them. CDR3 in DNA: TGCGCCAGCAGCCAAGTTATGACAGGCGGGGGTATAGGCTACACCTTC. This gives the protein CASSQVMTGGGIGYTF.

This chain links TRBV28 with TRBJ1-4, with 12 bases matching TRBD1. V shed 5 bases, J shed 13 bases, and the junction held 20 bases outside the gene matches. Looked up from germline, CDR1 is MDHEN and CDR2 is SYDVKM. The CDR3 spans 18 residues. The CDR3 loop is CASSRALPGQGAHFTLFF. The CDR3 DNA reads TGTGCCAGCAGTCGAGCCCTCCCGGGACAGGGGGCTCACTTTACACTGTTTTTT.

The chain recombines TRBV9 with TRBJ2-1, with D perhaps matching TRBD2 (6 bases). This CDR3 comprises 15 residues. The V and J ends lost 2 bases and 3 bases respectively, with 12 bases between them. Germline V gene data show CDR1 as SGDLS and CDR2 as YYNGEE. The CDR3: CASSVGGPLYNEQFF. The DNA of the CDR3 is TGTGCCAGCAGCGTCGGGGGTCCGCTCTACAATGAGCAGTTCTTC. The whole variable domain, remainder taken from reference TRBV9 and TRBJ2-1, is DSGVTQTPKHLITATGQRVTLRCSPRSGDLSVYWYQQSLDQGLQFLIQYYNGEERAKGNILERFSAQQFPDLHSELNLSSLELGDSALYFCASSVGGPLYNEQFFGPGTRLTVL.

The rearrangement joins TRBV10-3 to TRBJ2-7; 8 positions match TRBD1. The length of the CDR3 is 16 residues. Germline V gene lookup returns CDR1 ENHRY and CDR2 SYGVKD. Unmatched junction bases numbered 9, after V lost 3 bases and J lost 2 bases. The CDR3 loop is CAISDLGQGPTYEQYF. CDR3 in DNA: TGTGCCATCAGTGACCTAGGACAGGGCCCAACCTACGAGCAGTACTTC.

V usage is TRBV30 and J usage is TRBJ1-2; TRBD1 is a possible D gene (6 bases). The CDR3 loop spans 13 amino acids. Germline CDR1 reads GTSNPN; CDR2 reads SVGIG (reference sequence). V gave up 1 base and J gave up 4 bases, with 10 bases separating them. CDR3 coding DNA: TGTGCCTGGAGTGCGGGAGGGGGCTATGGCTACACCTTC. Translated, it gives CAWSAGGGYGYTF.

V gene TRBV19 combines with J gene TRBJ2-5, with 7 bases fitting TRBD2. The germline V gene has CDR1 LNHDA and CDR2 SQIVND (reference sequence). After removal of 3 bases from V and 7 bases from J, the junction contained 5 bases not matched to a gene. This CDR3 comprises 13 residues. The CDR3 sequence: CASSILLARTQYF. In DNA form, the CDR3 reads TGTGCCAGTAGTATCTTACTAGCGCGGACCCAGTACTTC.